These 17 T cell receptor beta chains share one sample of origin, sequenced in a study of shared clonotypes between healthy human individuals. Measured with immunoSEQ multiplex PCR; TCRdb has only the in-frame clones, and not every one. The table shows under 1 million clones, with roughly 96% occurring only once. Naive CD8 cells, CD45RO-negative and positively selected for CCR7, excluded terminally differentiated effector memory CD45RA+ cells. Material: naive CD8+ T cells sorted from blood. These receptor sequences come from a man aged 30 to 45 in good health.

The chain employs TRBV7-3 and TRBJ1-2; 9 nucleotides line up with TRBD1. The CDR3 is 15 amino acids. Germline CDR1 is SGHTA and CDR2 is FQGTGA. Trimming took 5 bases from V and 4 from J; bases not matched to a gene: 8. In DNA form, the CDR3 reads TGTGCCAGCAGCCCTTCCGGGACAGGGTTCTATGGCTACACCTTC. This sequence encodes CASSPSGTGFYGYTF.

The rearrangement links TRBV29-1 to TRBJ2-7; 8 nucleotides line up with TRBD1. The CDR3 is 12 residues long. V was clipped by 8 bases and J by 3 bases; unmatched bases: 6. Germline CDR1 and CDR2: SQVTM and ANQGSEA. The chain's CDR3 is CSTTGTGYEQYF. In nucleotides, the CDR3 is TGCAGCACAACCGGGACAGGCTACGAGCAGTACTTC.

The gene calls are TRBV5-5 and TRBJ2-1, with D maybe TRBD1 (6 bases). The CDR3 extends over 15 amino acids. CDR1 is SGHKS and CDR2 is YYEKEE in the germline V gene (reference sequence). Trimming removed 0 bases at V and 5 bases at J, with 12 bases between. Written as DNA, the CDR3 is TGTGCCAGCAGCTTGGCCGGACAGAAGAACAATGAGCAGTTCTTC. Encoded protein: CASSLAGQKNNEQFF. The entire variable domain, with the rest obtained from reference TRBV5-5 and TRBJ2-1, is as follows: DAGVTQSPTHLIKTRGQQVTLRCSPISGHKSVSWYQQVLGQGPQFIFQYYEKEERGRGNFPDRFSARQFPNYSSELNVNALLLGDSALYLCASSLAGQKNNEQFFGPGTRLTVL.

The CDR3 spells CASSLGTGGGQPQHF. The CDR3 DNA reads TGTGCCAGCAGCTTAGGGACAGGGGGCGGCCAGCCCCAGCATTTT. The chain carries TRBV7-9 and TRBJ1-5; 11 nucleotides line up with TRBD1. There are 15 residues in the CDR3. Trimming at V came to 1 base and at J to 7 bases, leaving 3 bases not matched to a gene. Per the germline V gene, CDR1 is SEHNR and CDR2 is FQNEAQ (reference sequence).

The V and J genes are TRBV4-2 and TRBJ2-3; D is unresolved. V gave up 1 base and J gave up 5 bases, with 4 bases separating them. The CDR3 loop spans 12 amino acids. Germline V gene lookup returns CDR1 LGHNA and CDR2 YNFKEQ. DNA for the CDR3: TGTGCCAGCAGCCAAGTTGGAGATACGCAGTATTTT. Translating gives CASSQVGDTQYF.

This chain links TRBV30 with TRBJ1-2; 9 bases match TRBD1. The CDR3 sequence is 11 residues long. From germline, CDR1 is GTSNPN and CDR2 SVGIG (reference sequence). The J segment lost 8 bases and the V segment lost 5 bases, leaving 3 bases of the junction unmatched. In DNA, the CDR3 is TGTGCCTGGGGACAGGGGAGGGGCTACACCTTC. Residues: CAWGQGRGYTF.

This sequence joins TRBV4-3 and TRBJ2-2, with 12 positions matching TRBD2. This CDR3 is built from 14 residues. With V trimmed by 1 base and J by 9 bases, 0 bases remained unmatched. Germline values: CDR1 LGHNA, CDR2 YSLEER. The CDR3 loop is CASSQGTSGRELFF. In nucleotides, the CDR3 is TGCGCCAGCAGCCAAGGGACTAGCGGGAGGGAGCTGTTTTTT.

This clone appeared once. The chain is built from TRBV19 and TRBJ2-1, with TRBD2 matching over 8 bases. Trimming removed 1 base from V and 2 bases from J; junction bases left unmatched: 10. CDR1 and CDR2 from the germline V gene are LNHDA and SQIVND (reference sequence). The CDR3 loop spans 18 amino acids. CDR3 DNA: TGTGCCAGTAGTATAGGGGGACTAGGCCTCTCCCCCTACAATGAGCAGTTCTTC. It codes for CASSIGGLGLSPYNEQFF.

J is TRBJ1-3 and V is TRBV5-6; TRBD1 matches 9 bases. CDR3 size: 15 residues. Germline V gene lookup returns CDR1 SGHDT and CDR2 YYEEEE. The J segment lost 4 bases and the V segment lost 5 bases, leaving 7 bases of the junction unmatched. CDR3: CASSFGTGHGNTIYF. In nucleotides, the CDR3 is TGTGCCAGCAGTTTTGGGACAGGGCACGGAAACACCATATATTTT.

The rearrangement joins TRBV5-1 to TRBJ2-5; 8 bases fit TRBD2. Trimming at V came to 4 bases and at J to 5 bases, leaving 10 bases not matched to a gene. CDR1 and CDR2 (germline): SGHRS, YFSETQ. The CDR3 is made up of 15 amino acids. CDR3 DNA: TGCGCCAGCAGCCTGGGACTAGTCCAGGAGGAGACCCAGTACTTC. It yields the protein CASSLGLVQEETQYF. Looking up the rest from reference TRBV5-1 and TRBJ2-5 gives the full variable domain: KAGVTQTPRYLIKTRGQQVTLSCSPISGHRSVSWYQQTPGQGLQFLFEYFSETQRNKGNFPGRFSGRQFSNSRSEMNVSTLELGDSALYLCASSLGLVQEETQYFGPGTRLLVL.

The V gene is TRBV6-1, the J gene TRBJ2-3, with unresolved D. With 1 base removed from V and 2 bases from J, the gap between germline ends came to 7 bases. From germline, CDR1 is MNHNS and CDR2 SASEGT. The CDR3 is 14 amino acids. CDR3 sequence reads: CASSEGGFTDTQYF. CDR3 in DNA: TGTGCCAGCAGTGAAGGGGGATTCACAGATACGCAGTATTTT.

The V and J genes are TRBV9 and TRBJ2-1; D may be TRBD2 (7 bases). V lost 4 bases and J 3 bases, leaving 17 bases between the germline ends. The germline V gene has CDR1 SGDLS and CDR2 YYNGEE. The CDR3 is 16 amino acids. Written as DNA, the CDR3 is TGTGCCAGCAGCCCTCCTGAGGGGGGGCTCTACAATGAGCAGTTCTTC. Encoded protein: CASSPPEGGLYNEQFF.

The rearrangement links TRBV6-5 to TRBJ2-7; TRBD1 or TRBD2 may be the D gene (5 bases each). V was shortened by 3 bases and J by 6 bases, with 18 bases between the two germline ends. Germline V gives CDR1 MNHEY, CDR2 SVGAGI. The CDR3 loop spans 15 amino acids. In DNA, the CDR3 is TGTGCCAGCAGTTATTCGGGACGCTCGGGGAGCGAGCAGTACTTC. It codes for CASSYSGRSGSEQYF.

This sequence joins TRBV6-5 and TRBJ1-2; maybe TRBD1 (6 bases). Germline V gene data show CDR1 as MNHEY and CDR2 as SVGAGI. V gave up 2 bases and J gave up 8 bases, with 12 bases separating them. This CDR3 comprises 13 residues. The CDR3 nucleotides read TGTGCCAGCAGTTACAACAGGGTGGAGGGCTACACCTTC. This gives the protein CASSYNRVEGYTF.

The chain joins TRBV7-2 to TRBJ1-5; no clear D. V was cut by 1 base and J by 7 bases, with 14 bases left in between. CDR3 length: 15 amino acids. The germline V gene encodes CDR1 SGHTA and CDR2 FQGNSA. For the CDR3, the DNA is TGTGCCAGCAGCTTAGGGATCGTTGCTGGGCAGCCCCAGCATTTT. It translates to CASSLGIVAGQPQHF.

A word on this clone: Additional DNA sequences in this sample encode the identical CDR3. For the CDR3, the DNA is TGTGCCAGCAGTCTGGGAAACCAGCCCCAGCATTTT. Residues: CASSLGNQPQHF. The chain joins TRBV6-6 to TRBJ1-5; D not certain. From germline, CDR1 is MNHNY and CDR2 SVGAGI (reference sequence). The length of the CDR3 is 12 residues. The V end lost 5 bases, the J end lost 7 bases, and 9 bases lay between the germline ends.

V gene TRBV5-6 combines with J gene TRBJ2-7; D might be TRBD2 (6 bases). CDR1 SGHDT and CDR2 YYEEEE come from the germline V gene. The length of the CDR3 is 14 residues. Trimming left V 2 bases short and J 5 bases short, with 14 bases between. CDR3 nucleotide sequence: TGTGCCAGCAGCTTAAGCCGGGGGTACGACGAGCAGTACTTC. Protein: CASSLSRGYDEQYF.